The entry below describes one T cell receptor (beta chain). The table lists this clone with a count of one. Its antigen remains unidentified. No base quality values were provided; no much bigger clone lies one nucleotide off. The data belong to a study of blood T cell repertoires in COVID-19 (dated by TCRdb to about 2020). Background on the whole study: The collaborator samples originated in the United States, Italy and Spain and spanned the acute and convalescent phases of COVID-19. Deeply sampled blood TCRbeta repertoires from subjects exposed to, actively infected with, or recovered from COVID-19 were included in the dataset. The prospective study material was composed of cDNA or gDNA derived from T cells, B-cell-depleted T cells, or PBMCs. The samples were drawn from two sources: the first 160 participants of the ongoing ImmuneRACE study, and fewer than 1,500 subjects contributed by 6 global collaborators. The repertoires were released in a freely available public database meant as a resource for research on the immune response to SARS-CoV-2. Where available, HLA class I and class II types were taken from metadata supplied by the sample provider and were not determined by assay-based typing. Nearly every sample came with metadata listing a de-identified subject ID, COVID-19 status, age in years and sex. Here is what the overall study found, with its caveats: The amount of clinical and demographic metadata varied by source and participant and was provided uncurated.

The germline V gene supplies CDR1 SGHDN and CDR2 FVKESK. The CDR3 has 14 amino acids, counting the end cysteine and phenylalanine. Only the CDR3 region is kept as DNA, spanning 42 bases read in frame from base 1. Germline trimming: 7 bases from V, 2 bases from J; junction bases outside gene matches: 3. One collaborating source in Seattle enrolled patients during active infection and followed them longitudinally through the course of disease. The collaborating institutions used their own protocols to collect whole blood in K2EDTA tubes. For TCRbeta analysis, collaborators shipped samples as frozen whole blood, isolated PBMCs, or DNA extracted from either of those sample types. TCRbeta CDR3 regions were amplified from genomic DNA using the immunoSEQ Assay, a bias-controlled multiplex PCR. As for the original processing: The number of nucleated cells in each sample was estimated from the amplification of reference gene primers within the assay. To quantify the absolute abundance of each unique TCRbeta CDR3 rearrangement, sequence reads were collapsed and filtered. For each sample, productive Simpson clonality was calculated as the square root of Simpson's diversity index across productive rearrangements. The table comes from immuneACCESS by way of TCRdb, which keeps in-frame sequences with V and J called. Part of the clones is missing from these tables; in studies checked, under half for an unresolved V gene and the rest for unknown reasons. V and J calls and clone size are as listed in that table; D and trimming were resolved from the DNA. The sample contains some 310,000 clones, nearly 90% of them found a single time. Under 1.1% of the sample goes to the ten largest clones.

The source material was peripheral blood. The TCR originated in a woman in her thirties or forties with COVID-19, enrolled during active disease. In this chain, TRBV14 is recombined with TRBJ2-7, and 12 junctional nucleotides match TRBD2. The bases read TGTGCCAGCACTCGACTAGCGGGAGCCTACGAGCAGTACTTC. The encoded protein is CASTRLAGAYEQYF.